One T cell receptor (beta chain) is described in this entry. The entry originates in a study of control samples from healthy donors and cancer patients. Sequencing was performed with immunoSEQ multiplex PCR; in TCRdb, only in-frame clones are kept and a portion is missing. Among fewer than 95,000 clones listed, around four fifths were seen once. Germline assignment: CDR1 MGHRA and CDR2 YSYEKL. V was trimmed by 3 bases and J by 4 bases, leaving 6 bases between them. This CDR3 is 12 amino acids long. The sequenced sample was blood. This sequence joins TRBV4-1 and TRBJ1-1; no reliable D call. This receptor was taken from a man aged 25-45 years in good health. CDR3 DNA sequence: TGCGCCAGCAGCCATAGGTCCACTGAAGCTTTCTTT. Translation gives CASSHRSTEAFF.